The source of this T cell receptor beta chain is a study of chemoradiotherapy in HPV16-positive cancers. On the study more broadly: A couple of HPV16-positive patients' cells yielded candidate HPV-specific clones and common motifs. Study observations and caveats: During treatment, candidate HPV-specific clones and E7-related motifs expanded in tumor. In HPV16-positive patients, HPV-responsive T-cell expansion tracked better recurrence-free survival. The functional HPV-specific definition rests on just two HPV16-positive patients.

In the case of this clone: Its specificity is unknown.

Sequencing was performed with immunoSEQ multiplex PCR; in TCRdb, only in-frame clones are kept and a portion is missing. The sample includes about 34,000 clones, about 92% of them seen just once. CDR1 GTSNPN and CDR2 SVGIG come from the germline V gene (reference sequence). The CDR3 covers 13 residues. V shed 5 bases and J shed 5 bases, with 10 bases lying between them. The rearrangement uses TRBV30 and TRBJ1-6, with D unresolved. Source: blood, taken from a patient who underwent chemoradiotherapy. This receptor was obtained from a human donor with HPV-associated anogenital cancer. DNA of the CDR3: TGTGCCTGGGGACTCCGTAATAATTCACCCCTCCACTTT. Its translation is CAWGLRNNSPLHF. The full variable domain, its missing parts supplied by reference TRBV30 and TRBJ1-6, is SQTIHQWPATLVQPVGSPLSLECTVEGTSNPNLYWYRQAAGRGLQLLFYSVGIGQISSEVPQNLSASRPQDRQFILSSKKLLLSDSGFYLCAWGLRNNSPLHFGNGTRLTVT.